These T cell receptor beta chains were read from a single sample in a study of blood T cell repertoires in COVID-19. Sequencing was performed with immunoSEQ multiplex PCR; in TCRdb, only in-frame clones are kept and a portion is missing. Counted here are about 380,000 clones, almost 90% occurring once; the ten biggest clones make up 6.5% to 7%. Sequencing input: peripheral blood. The receptor source for this set is a man between 18 and 29 years old with active or convalescent COVID-19. CDR3s include the opening cysteine and the closing phenylalanine or tryptophan.

TRBV11-2	TRBJ2-7	CASSRKRDPSYEQYF
TRBV7-8	TRBJ1-1	CASSFERGLNTEAFF
TRBV7-2	TRBJ1-2	CASSLLGRGEPNFYTF
TRBV6-1	TRBJ1-5	CASSEGRGISNQPQHF
TRBV7-2	TRBJ1-3	CASSTRQGPGNTIYF
TRBV29-1	TRBJ2-7	CSVGTGRYEQYF
TRBV27	TRBJ1-4	CASSGAKKEKLFF
TRBV21-1	TRBJ2-1	CASSKGLAGGRDNEQFF
TRBV28	TRBJ2-5	CASNEVGRTQYF
TRBV6-5	TRBJ2-1	CASSYSGQGDEQFF
TRBV6-6	TRBJ1-5	CASRTDSNQPQHF
TRBV9	TRBJ2-2	CASSVGQNTGELFF
TRBV3-1/TRBV3-2	TRBJ2-7	CASHRSGSYEQYF
TRBV5-4	TRBJ2-7	CASSLQPENYEQYF
TRBV4-2	TRBJ2-1	CASSQLGGTSGRAYNEQFF
TRBV27	TRBJ1-2	CASSLSKTGSGTNGYTF
TRBV12-5	TRBJ2-1	CASAYRLAGGPGSYNEQFF
TRBV4-3	TRBJ1-1	CASSLGQGWTNTEAFF
TRBV27	TRBJ2-7	CASRRQGNAYEQYF
TRBV6-4	TRBJ2-1	CASSAVRSGKNNEQFF
TRBV4-2	TRBJ1-2	CASNRVAPVGGGYTF
TRBV14	TRBJ2-6	CASSRMEVISGANVLTF
TRBV2	TRBJ2-5	CASSRGGETQYF